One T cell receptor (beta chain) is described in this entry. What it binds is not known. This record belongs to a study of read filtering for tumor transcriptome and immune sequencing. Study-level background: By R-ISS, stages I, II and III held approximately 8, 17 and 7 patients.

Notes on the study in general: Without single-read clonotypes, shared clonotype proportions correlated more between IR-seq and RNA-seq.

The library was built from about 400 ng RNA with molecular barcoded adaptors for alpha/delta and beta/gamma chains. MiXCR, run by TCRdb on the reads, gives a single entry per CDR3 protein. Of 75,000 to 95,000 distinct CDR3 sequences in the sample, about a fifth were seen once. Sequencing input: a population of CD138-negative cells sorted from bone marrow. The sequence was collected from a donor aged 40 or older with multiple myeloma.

The chain's CDR3 is CSVVLWAAQFF. The CDR3 DNA reads as TGCAGCGTTGTATTGTGGGCAGCGCAGTTCTTC. This chain links TRBV29-1 with TRBJ2-1; D uncertain. The germline CDR1 and CDR2 sequences are SQVTM and ANQGSEA. The CDR3 spans 11 residues. V lost 4 bases to trimming and J lost 12 bases, with 13 bases between them.